These T cell receptor beta chains were read from a single sample in a study of blood T cell repertoires in COVID-19. Produced via immunoSEQ multiplex PCR; TCRdb's table is partial and in-frame only. This sample has roughly 310,000 clones, with around 90% found just once. The sequencing input was peripheral blood. The origin of the receptors is a woman in her 30s with COVID-19, enrolled during active disease. Each CDR3 is given with its conserved first and last residue. The order of the fields is D gene, clone size, V gene, J gene, CDR3 DNA, CDR3 protein. D genes are given only for firm matches. Some rows mark clone size as missing; the rest say once, few, many or name a class of expanded clone.

TRBD1,-,TRBV30,TRBJ2-2,TGTGCCTGGAGTGGGGACAGGGAGGTCGGGGAGCTGTTTTTT,CAWSGDREVGELFF
-,-,TRBV6-5,TRBJ1-1,TGTGCCAGCAGTTACTCGAGAATGGTTCTGAACACTGAAGCTTTCTTT,CASSYSRMVLNTEAFF
-,-,TRBV19,TRBJ2-1,TGTGCCAGTAGTATTTTTGGCGGATATGAGCAGTTCTTC,CASSIFGGYEQFF
-,-,TRBV6-5,TRBJ2-1,TGTGCCAGCAATTACGGCCCTAGACTACAATACAATGAGCAGTTCTTC,CASNYGPRLQYNEQFF
TRBD1,-,TRBV6-5,TRBJ2-5,TGTGCCACCCGCCGGGACAGGGATAGCGAGACCCAGTACTTC,CATRRDRDSETQYF
-,-,TRBV19,TRBJ1-5,TGTGCCAGTAGACAAGGGGCAGGGATGGGCAATCAGCCCCAGCATTTT,CASRQGAGMGNQPQHF
TRBD1,-,TRBV19,TRBJ2-2,TGTGCCAGTAGCCGAGAGGGGACAGGGGTCAGAAGTTCCGGGGAGCTGTTTTTT,CASSREGTGVRSSGELFF
-,-,TRBV13,TRBJ1-6,TGTGCCAGCAGCGCGGGGGGGAATTCACCCCTCCACTTT,CASSAGGNSPLHF
-,-,TRBV7-2,TRBJ2-7,TGTGCCAGCAGCTTATCCCCCCTTGGGCTCTACGAGCAGTACTTC,CASSLSPLGLYEQYF
-,-,TRBV7-9,TRBJ1-2,TGTGCCAGCACCCCTTTCGAGAGGCATGGCTACACCTTC,CASTPFERHGYTF
TRBD1,few,TRBV30,TRBJ1-5,TGTGCCTGGAGTACTACAGGGGATCAGCCCCAGCATTTT,CAWSTTGDQPQHF
-,-,TRBV4-2,TRBJ2-5,TGTGCCAGCAGCCAAGTAACGGGCGATGGCGGGGTGACCCAGTACTTC,CASSQVTGDGGVTQYF
TRBD1,-,TRBV5-1,TRBJ1-4,TGCGCCAGCAGCTTGGTGGGGACAGGGGGCGCGACTAATGAAAAACTGTTTTTT,CASSLVGTGGATNEKLFF
TRBD1,-,TRBV11-1,TRBJ2-5,TGTGCCAGCAGCTCTGACAGGGAAGAGACCCAGTACTTC,CASSSDREETQYF
-,few,TRBV2,TRBJ1-5,TGTGCCAGCCGGTCGGGGAGCAATCAGCCCCAGCATTTT,CASRSGSNQPQHF
TRBD1,-,TRBV30,TRBJ1-5,TGTGCCTGGGGGACAGGGAGCAATCAGCCCCAGCATTTT,CAWGTGSNQPQHF
TRBD2,-,TRBV7-9,TRBJ2-7,TGTGCCAGCAGCTCGGGACTAGCGGGAGCCGAGCAGTACTTC,CASSSGLAGAEQYF
-,-,TRBV11-2,TRBJ1-3,TGTGCCAGCAGCTTAACCAGCTCTGGAAACACCATATATTTT,CASSLTSSGNTIYF
TRBD1,-,TRBV6-5,TRBJ2-7,TGTGCCAGCAGATCCGGGACAGGGCGATGGTACGAGCAGTACTTC,CASRSGTGRWYEQYF
-,-,TRBV20-1,TRBJ1-1,TGCAGTGCTAGAGAAACTCCTGAAGCTTTCTTT,CSARETPEAFF
-,-,TRBV30,TRBJ1-1,TGTGCCTGGATGACAGGGAACACTGAAGCTTTCTTT,CAWMTGNTEAFF
-,-,TRBV5-5,TRBJ2-3,TGTGCCAGCAGCTTGGAATCTAGCGTACGCACAGATACGCAGTATTTT,CASSLESSVRTDTQYF
TRBD2,-,TRBV28,TRBJ2-7,TGTGCCAGCAGTCCCGGGACTAGCGGAACCTACGAGCAGTACTTC,CASSPGTSGTYEQYF
-,-,TRBV9,TRBJ1-1,TGTGCCAGCAGTCCTAGCGTAGTAGGGGACACTGAAGCTTTCTTT,CASSPSVVGDTEAFF
-,-,TRBV7-2,TRBJ2-1,TGTGCCAGCAGCTTAGCCCTCGCTAGCTCCTACAATGAGCAGTTCTTC,CASSLALASSYNEQFF
-,-,TRBV3-1/TRBV3-2,TRBJ2-1,TGTGCCAGCAGCCCACTGACTGGCAGGGCAAATGAGCAGTTCTTC,CASSPLTGRANEQFF
TRBD2,-,TRBV20-1,TRBJ2-1,TGCAGTGCTAGTAGCGGGAGCGGGGATGAGCAGTTCTTC,CSASSGSGDEQFF
TRBD1,-,TRBV5-1,TRBJ2-3,TGCGCCAGCAGCCCCGGACAGGGAACAGATACGCAGTATTTT,CASSPGQGTDTQYF
TRBD2,-,TRBV28,TRBJ2-7,TGTGCCAGCAGTTTGAGTCCCGAACTAGCGGGGGACGAGCAGTACTTC,CASSLSPELAGDEQYF
-,-,TRBV27,TRBJ2-1,TGTGCCAGCAGTTTATCTGACAGGCCATACAATGAGCAGTTCTTC,CASSLSDRPYNEQFF
-,-,TRBV18,TRBJ2-3,TGTGCCAGCTCACCAGGCAGGGGGGCAGATACGCAGTATTTT,CASSPGRGADTQYF
-,-,TRBV6-5,TRBJ1-3,TGTGCCAGCAGTACAGGCTCTGGAAACACCATATATTTT,CASSTGSGNTIYF
TRBD1,-,TRBV12-5,TRBJ1-2,TGTGCTAGTGGTTTCCAGGCAGGGGGTGACGGCTATGGCTACACCTTC,CASGFQAGGDGYGYTF
TRBD2,-,TRBV9,TRBJ2-1,TGTGCCAGCAGCGCCCGGCCTAGCGGGAGTTACAATGAGCAGTTCTTC,CASSARPSGSYNEQFF
TRBD1,-,TRBV5-6,TRBJ1-6,TGTGCCAGCAGCTGGACCGGGACAGGGGGAAGTTCACCCCTCCACTTT,CASSWTGTGGSSPLHF
TRBD2,-,TRBV7-3,TRBJ2-6,TGTGCCAGCAGCTTTTCGGGAGGAGCTGGGGCCAACGTCCTGACTTTC,CASSFSGGAGANVLTF
-,-,TRBV27,TRBJ2-5,TGTGCCAGCAGTTTAATTGGGCTTCAAGAGACCCAGTACTTC,CASSLIGLQETQYF
-,-,TRBV15,TRBJ2-1,TGTGCCACCAGCAGAGATCGGGGGGCTGGGGGCAATGAGCAGTTCTTC,CATSRDRGAGGNEQFF
TRBD1,-,TRBV7-8,TRBJ1-4,TGTGCCAGCAGCTTAGTCGGGACAGGCGATCTTTTGTTTTTT,CASSLVGTGDLLFF
TRBD1,-,TRBV10-2,TRBJ2-1,TGCGCCAGCAGTGGATGGGACAGGGGGGGCAATGAGCAGTTCTTC,CASSGWDRGGNEQFF
-,few,TRBV25-1,TRBJ1-2,TGTGCCAGCAGTGAACCCGGGATCTATGGCTACACCTTC,CASSEPGIYGYTF